This TCR beta chain was profiled in a study of T cells expressing NK-cell markers. Overall study: Obtained from sorted CD3+CD56+NKG2C+, CD3+CD56+NKG2C- and CD3+CD56-NKG2C+ T cells were the TCR beta repertoires.

Study conclusions and caveats: For several donors, these clonotypes were likewise the leading ones in the CD3+CD56-NKG2C+ fraction.

The CDR3 consists of 14 residues. Per germline, CDR1 LNHDA and CDR2 SQIVND (reference sequence). Worth noting for this clonotype: Its antigen remains unknown.

Generation of TCR beta cDNA was performed by 5'RACE template switching incorporating UMIs. TCRdb reprocessed the 5' RACE reads, keeping one entry per CDR3 protein, no DNA. The table lists roughly 180,000 distinct CDR3 sequences. The material sequenced was blood T cells: a sorted CD56 or NKG2C T cell subset, CD4+ or CD8+ T cells, or bulk PBMC T cells (not recorded which). This clonotype was sampled from a woman aged 18 to 75 in good health. The chain links TRBV19 to TRBJ2-3. The CDR3 region is CASSLGARTDTQYF.